These 16 T cell receptor beta chains were sequenced from one sample in a study of PD-1 blockade in classical Hodgkin lymphoma. The sample's time point: cycle 4 day 1 (C4D1), after less than 7 weeks of nivolumab. No patient escaped relapse after autologous stem cell transplantation, and brentuximab vedotin exposure varied. The protocol was immunoSEQ multiplex PCR, while the TCRdb copy is restricted to in-frame clones and leaves out a portion. The data show 100,000 to 120,000 clones, roughly nine tenths seen once. The sequenced sample was peripheral blood mononuclear cells (PBMCs), obtained before the fourth cycle of nivolumab. These receptors were taken from a human donor with classical Hodgkin lymphoma.

Remarks on this clone: Other DNA variants within this sample encode the same CDR3. The rearrangement links TRBV7-2 to TRBJ2-6; D unresolved. The length of the CDR3 is 12 residues. Trimming removed 1 base from V and 5 bases from J, with 0 bases in between. Germline V gives CDR1 SGHTA, CDR2 FQGNSA. The CDR3 DNA is TGTGCCAGCAGCTTAGGGGCCAACGTCCTGACTTTC. This encodes CASSLGANVLTF.

This clone showed up just once. The genes are TRBV5-8 and TRBJ1-5, with D possibly being TRBD1 (6 bases). Germline V gives CDR1 SGHTS, CDR2 YDEGEE. The CDR3 has 15 amino acids. V was cut by 0 bases and J by 3 bases, with 10 bases left in between. The CDR3 nucleotides read TGTGCCAGCAGCTTGGAGGGACACAACAATCAGCCCCAGCATTTT. The encoded protein is CASSLEGHNNQPQHF.

V is TRBV7-6 and J is TRBJ2-5; 11 bases are shared with TRBD2. The germline V gene has CDR1 SGHVS and CDR2 FNYEAQ. The CDR3 covers 17 residues. V shed 5 bases and J 4 bases; nucleotides not matched to a gene: 12. The CDR3 protein is CASSTSIGLAGGETQYF. CDR3 nucleotides: TGTGCCAGCAGCACCTCCATCGGGCTAGCGGGAGGAGAGACCCAGTACTTC.

The chain employs TRBV9 and TRBJ1-1; a weak D match, TRBD1 (6 bases). This CDR3 is 16 amino acids long. The germline V gene has CDR1 SGDLS and CDR2 YYNGEE. The germline V and J ends were trimmed by 0 bases and 5 bases, with 17 bases remaining between them. CDR3: CASSVVDGRGWTEAFF. CDR3 DNA sequence: TGTGCCAGCAGCGTAGTTGATGGCAGGGGTTGGACTGAAGCTTTCTTT. Combining the CDR3 with reference TRBV9 and TRBJ1-1 gives the whole variable domain DSGVTQTPKHLITATGQRVTLRCSPRSGDLSVYWYQQSLDQGLQFLIQYYNGEERAKGNILERFSAQQFPDLHSELNLSSLELGDSALYFCASSVVDGRGWTEAFFGQGTRLTVV.

The chain is built from TRBV11-2 and TRBJ2-5, with 8 positions matching TRBD2. Germline V gives CDR1 SGHAT, CDR2 FQNNGV. With 5 bases clipped from V and 6 bases from J, the junction kept 14 bases outside the gene matches. CDR3 size: 16 residues. The CDR3 loop reads CASSKGLAPDGQTQYF. The CDR3 bases are TGTGCCAGCAGCAAAGGACTAGCCCCTGATGGTCAGACCCAGTACTTC. Full variable domain (remainder filled in from reference TRBV11-2 and TRBJ2-5): EAGVAQSPRYKIIEKRQSVAFWCNPISGHATLYWYQQILGQGPKLLIQFQNNGVVDDSQLPKDRFSAERLKGVDSTLKIQPAKLEDSAVYLCASSKGLAPDGQTQYFGPGTRLLVL.

This chain uses TRBV7-2 with TRBJ2-1; 8 bases are shared with TRBD2. This CDR3 is built from 16 residues. Germline V gene lookup returns CDR1 SGHTA and CDR2 FQGNSA. J was trimmed by 7 bases and V by 4 bases; bases with no gene match: 12. CDR3 region: CASSSNSGMARNEQFF. In DNA, the CDR3 is TGTGCCAGCAGCTCAAATAGCGGGATGGCACGGAATGAGCAGTTCTTC.

This rearrangement joins TRBV10-3 to TRBJ1-4, with 9 bases aligning to TRBD1. This CDR3 comprises 12 residues. Germline V gene lookup returns CDR1 ENHRY and CDR2 SYGVKD. V lost 10 bases and J lost 10; bases outside the gene matches: 7. The CDR3 nucleotides are TGTGCCACGGGACAGGGCGGAGGAAAACTGTTTTTT. Its protein is CATGQGGGKLFF.

This CDR3 reads CASSQAAYNEQFF. CDR3 bases: TGCGCCAGCAGCCAAGCGGCTTACAATGAGCAGTTCTTC. The chain employs TRBV4-1 and TRBJ2-1; no clear D. The V end lost 1 base, the J end lost 4 bases, and 5 bases lay between the germline ends. The length of the CDR3 is 13 residues. Germline loops: CDR1 MGHRA, CDR2 YSYEKL.

The V and J genes are TRBV25-1 and TRBJ2-5; D is undetermined. V was shortened by 2 bases and J by 0 bases, with 4 bases between the two germline ends. Germline lookup yields CDR1 MGHDK and CDR2 SYGVNS. The CDR3 spans 13 residues. The CDR3 reads CASSEGDQETQYF. The DNA of the CDR3 is TGTGCCAGCAGTGAAGGGGACCAAGAGACCCAGTACTTC.

The chain is built from TRBV7-9 and TRBJ1-3; D is perhaps TRBD1 (6 bases). Germline V gives CDR1 SEHNR, CDR2 FQNEAQ (reference sequence). CDR3 length: 13 amino acids. The V and J ends lost 5 bases and 4 bases respectively, with 9 bases between them. CDR3 loop: CASSEQGGNTIYF. The CDR3 region has the DNA TGTGCCAGCAGCGAACAGGGCGGAAACACCATATATTTT.

The chain joins TRBV2 to TRBJ1-2, with TRBD1 identical over 8 bases. The CDR3 is made up of 14 amino acids. Per the germline V gene, CDR1 is SNHLY and CDR2 is FYNNEI. V lost 7 bases, J lost 4 bases, and 8 bases stayed unmatched. Here the CDR3 DNA reads TGTGCCAGCAACAACCGACAGGGGAGCTATGGCTACACCTTC. Translating gives CASNNRQGSYGYTF.

Concerning this clone itself: Other DNA variants within this sample encode the same CDR3. The V and J genes are TRBV18 and TRBJ1-3; possibly TRBD1 for D (5 bases). Between the trimmed V and J ends, which lost 2 bases and 0 bases, there was a span of 8 bases. The germline V gene encodes CDR1 KGHSH and CDR2 LQKENI. The CDR3 length is 15 residues. CDR3 sequence (DNA): TGTGCCAGCTCACCAAGAGGGGACTCTGGAAACACCATATATTTT. Translation gives CASSPRGDSGNTIYF.

The V and J genes are TRBV28 and TRBJ2-3; the D gene is possibly TRBD1 (5 bases). The CDR3 has 15 residues. Germline loops: CDR1 MDHEN, CDR2 SYDVKM. Trimming took 2 bases from V and 2 from J, leaving 11 bases between them. The CDR3 region has the DNA TGTGCCAGCAGTTTACAGGGTCGAACCACAGATACGCAGTATTTT. It is translated as CASSLQGRTTDTQYF.

This chain connects TRBV18 to TRBJ1-6; TRBD1 agrees at 8 bases. The CDR3 spans 14 residues. Per germline, CDR1 KGHSH and CDR2 LQKENI. V trimming: 8 bases; J trimming: 7 bases; junction bases outside the gene matches: 7. The CDR3, as DNA: TGTGCCAGCGAAAGGACAGGGAGAAATTCACCCCTCCACTTT. Translated: CASERTGRNSPLHF.

The chain couples TRBV18 to TRBJ2-7; 8 bases fit TRBD2. Looked up from germline, CDR1 is KGHSH and CDR2 is LQKENI. V was clipped by 0 bases and J by 7 bases; unmatched bases: 2. The CDR3 extends over 13 amino acids. The CDR3 protein is CASSPPGTSEQYF. The CDR3 nucleotides read TGTGCCAGCTCACCACCGGGGACTAGTGAGCAGTACTTC.

CDR3 protein: CASSEGTILHRAFF. CDR3 sequence (DNA): TGTGCCAGCAGTGAAGGGACAATTCTTCACCGGGCTTTCTTT. V usage is TRBV2 and J usage is TRBJ1-1; D perhaps matches TRBD1 (5 bases). The V gene lost 1 base and the J gene lost 11 bases, with 17 bases spanning the gap. Germline CDR1 SNHLY, CDR2 FYNNEI. The CDR3 contains 14 residues.